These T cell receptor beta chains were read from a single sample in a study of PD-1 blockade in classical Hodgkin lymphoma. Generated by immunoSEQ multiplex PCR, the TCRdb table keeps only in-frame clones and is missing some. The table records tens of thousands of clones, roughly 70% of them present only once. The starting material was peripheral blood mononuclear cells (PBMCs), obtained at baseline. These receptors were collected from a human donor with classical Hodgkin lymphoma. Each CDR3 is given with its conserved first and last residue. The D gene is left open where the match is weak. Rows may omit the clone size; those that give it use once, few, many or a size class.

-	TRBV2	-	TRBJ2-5	TGTGCCAGCAGTGAAGGCTACACCGGGGCAGAGACCCAGTACTTC	CASSEGYTGAETQYF
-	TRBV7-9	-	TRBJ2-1	TGTGCCAGCAGCTTAATTGAGTTTGGTGAGCAGTTCTTC	CASSLIEFGEQFF
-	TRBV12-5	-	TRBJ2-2	TGTGCTAGTGGTTTGGTAGGAGGGGACACCGGGGAGCTGTTTTTT	CASGLVGGDTGELFF
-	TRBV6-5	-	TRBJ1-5	TGTGCCAGCAGGAAAACAGGGTATAATCAGCCCCAGCATTTT	CASRKTGYNQPQHF
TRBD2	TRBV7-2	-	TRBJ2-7	TGTGCCAGCAGTCTGACTAGCGGGAGCTCCTACGAGCAGTACTTC	CASSLTSGSSYEQYF
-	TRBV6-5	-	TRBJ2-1	TGTGCCAGCAGTCCTACAACCCAATTTAACAATGAGCAGTTCTTC	CASSPTTQFNNEQFF
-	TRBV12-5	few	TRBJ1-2	TGTGCTAGTGGGACAGAATATGGCTACACCTTC	CASGTEYGYTF
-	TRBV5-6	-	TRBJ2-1	TGTGCCAGCACCTTTGGGTACAATGAGCAGTTCTTC	CASTFGYNEQFF
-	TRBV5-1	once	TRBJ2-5	TGCGCCAGCAGCTTGGCCGGCAGGGAGCAAGAGACCCAGTACTTC	CASSLAGREQETQYF
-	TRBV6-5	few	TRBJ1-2	TGTGCCAGCAGGTTGCAGGGGCAATATGGCTACACCTTC	CASRLQGQYGYTF
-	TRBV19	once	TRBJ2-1	TGTGCCAGTAGACCAAGGACCAACAATGAGCAGTTCTTC	CASRPRTNNEQFF
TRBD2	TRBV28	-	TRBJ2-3	TGTGCCACCCTCGGAGCGGGACCCACAGATACGCAGTATTTT	CATLGAGPTDTQYF
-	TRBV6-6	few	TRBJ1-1	TGTGCCAGCCTTCTTGTTGAGCGGATTGAAGCTTTCTTT	CASLLVERIEAFF
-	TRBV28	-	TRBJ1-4	TGTGCCAGCAGTTTGGCAGGGGAAGGTGAAAAACTGTTTTTT	CASSLAGEGEKLFF
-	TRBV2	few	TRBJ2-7	TGTGCCAGCACTGTAGCGGACTCCTACGAGCAGTACTTC	CASTVADSYEQYF
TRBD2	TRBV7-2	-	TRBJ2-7	TGTGCCAGCAGCTTAGCATTTCGCCTAGCGGGGGACTCAAGGCCCTACGAGCAGTACTTC	CASSLAFRLAGDSRPYEQYF
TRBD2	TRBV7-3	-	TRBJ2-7	TGTGCCAGCAGCTTACGGGCCTCTAGCGGGAGGCCGTACGAGCAGTACTTC	CASSLRASSGRPYEQYF
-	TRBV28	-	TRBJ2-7	TGTGCCAGCAGTTTTACCCCGGGCACCTCTACCGGTGACAGGACCTACGAGCAGTACTTC	CASSFTPGTSTGDRTYEQYF
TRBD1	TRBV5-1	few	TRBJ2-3	TGCGCCAGCAGCCTTAGGGGACAGGACACAGATACGCAGTATTTT	CASSLRGQDTDTQYF
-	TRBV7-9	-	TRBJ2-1	TGTGCCAGCAGCTTAATGGACTTCAATGAGCAGTTCTTC	CASSLMDFNEQFF
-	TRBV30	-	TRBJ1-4	TGTGCCGGGCTCGATACAACTAATGAAAAACTGTTTTTT	CAGLDTTNEKLFF
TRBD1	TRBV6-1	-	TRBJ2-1	TGTGCCAGCAGTGGTCCGGGGACAGGGGGTTATGAGCAGTTCTTC	CASSGPGTGGYEQFF
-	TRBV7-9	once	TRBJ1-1	TGTGCCAGCAGCTTAGCCGGAGGACGATTTGAAGCTTTCTTT	CASSLAGGRFEAFF
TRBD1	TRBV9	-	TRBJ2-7	TGTGCCAGCAGTCCACAGGGGGGCCCCTACGAGCAGTACTTC	CASSPQGGPYEQYF
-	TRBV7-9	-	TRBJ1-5	TGTGCCAGCAGCTTAGGCGATCTAAATCAGCCCCAGCATTTT	CASSLGDLNQPQHF
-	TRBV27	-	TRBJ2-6	TGTGCCAGCAGTTTACAGGGGGGGCGCCCTGGGGCCAACGTCCTGACTTTC	CASSLQGGRPGANVLTF
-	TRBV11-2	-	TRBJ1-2	TGTGCCAGCAGCTTAGTAGAGGCCTATGGCTACACCTTC	CASSLVEAYGYTF
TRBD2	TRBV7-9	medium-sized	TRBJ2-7	TGTGCCAGCAGCTTCGGGGGACTAGCCTCCTACGAGCAGTACTTC	CASSFGGLASYEQYF
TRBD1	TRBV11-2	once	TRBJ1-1	TGTGCCAGCAGCGTGACAGGGAGGCCGACTGAAGCTTTCTTT	CASSVTGRPTEAFF
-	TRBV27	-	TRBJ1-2	TGTGCCAGCAGTCCCAGGGTTGGAGGCTACACCTTC	CASSPRVGGYTF
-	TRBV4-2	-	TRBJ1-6	TGTGCCAGCAGCCAAGAGAGCCGCGAAAATTCACCCCTCCACTTT	CASSQESRENSPLHF
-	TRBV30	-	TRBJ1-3	TGTGCCTGCCCGACCGTTACCTCTGGAAACACCATATATTTT	CACPTVTSGNTIYF
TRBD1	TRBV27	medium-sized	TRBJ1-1	TGTGCCAGCAGGGTCAGACAGGGAGACACTGAAGCTTTCTTT	CASRVRQGDTEAFF
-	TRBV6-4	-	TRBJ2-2	TGTGCCAGCAGTGCTCAGCCTGGAACCGGGGAGCTGTTTTTT	CASSAQPGTGELFF
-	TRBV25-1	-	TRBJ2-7	TGTGCCAGCAGTCATTCCCCGGGACGGGGGACCTACGAGCAGTACTTC	CASSHSPGRGTYEQYF
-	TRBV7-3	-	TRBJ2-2	TGTGCCAGCAGCTCCGGACTCGGGAACACCGGGGAGCTGTTTTTT	CASSSGLGNTGELFF
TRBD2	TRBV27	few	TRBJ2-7	TGTGCCAGCCGAAGGGGGACTAGCCCGAATTACGAGCAGTACTTC	CASRRGTSPNYEQYF
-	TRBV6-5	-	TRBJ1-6	TGTGCCAGCAGGCCCGGACAGCTTTATAATTCACCCCTCCACTTT	CASRPGQLYNSPLHF
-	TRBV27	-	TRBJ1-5	TGTGCCAGCAGACCACTGATGAATGGAAAGGCGCGCAATCAGCCCCAGCATTTT	CASRPLMNGKARNQPQHF
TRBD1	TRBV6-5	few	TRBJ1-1	TGTGCCAGCAGTTACTCGACAGGGGGCAAAGCTTTCTTT	CASSYSTGGKAFF
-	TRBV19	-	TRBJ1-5	TGTGCCAGTAGTCTTTACCCTCTGACAGCTATTGGCAATCAGCCCCAGCATTTT	CASSLYPLTAIGNQPQHF
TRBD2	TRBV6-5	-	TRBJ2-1	TGTGCCAGCAATAGAGCGGGGACCATCAATGAGCAGTTCTTC	CASNRAGTINEQFF
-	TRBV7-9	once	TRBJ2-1	TGTGCCAGCAGCTCGGGACTGCGCGTGGGAAATGAGCAGTTCTTC	CASSSGLRVGNEQFF
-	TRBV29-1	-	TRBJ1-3	TGCAGCGTTCAGGCCTCCGGAAACACCATATATTTT	CSVQASGNTIYF
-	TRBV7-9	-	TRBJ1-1	TGTGCCAGCAGCTTAGGTGGTTATATGAACACTGAAGCTTTCTTT	CASSLGGYMNTEAFF
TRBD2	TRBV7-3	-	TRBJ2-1	TGTGCCAGCAGCCCCGGGACTAGCGGGAGTGGGCAGTTCTTC	CASSPGTSGSGQFF
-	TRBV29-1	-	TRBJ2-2	TGCAGCGCCCGTTCTGGGCTGAACACCGGGGAGCTGTTTTTT	CSARSGLNTGELFF
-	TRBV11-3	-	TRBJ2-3	TGTGCCAGCAGCTTACTTGGAGATACGCAGTATTTT	CASSLLGDTQYF
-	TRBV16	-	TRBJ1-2	TGTGCCAGCAGCCAATCCCCCGGGGGAGATAACTATGGCTACACCTTC	CASSQSPGGDNYGYTF
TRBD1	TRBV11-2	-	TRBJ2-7	TGTGCCAGCAGCTTACACAGGGGGCAGTACTTC	CASSLHRGQYF
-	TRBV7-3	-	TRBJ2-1	TGTGCCAGCAGCCCTACCACCTACAATGAGCAGTTCTTC	CASSPTTYNEQFF
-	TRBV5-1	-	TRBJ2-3	TGCGCCAGCAGCTGGAGGGTAGGGGACACAGATACGCAGTATTTT	CASSWRVGDTDTQYF
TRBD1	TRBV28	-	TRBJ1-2	TGTGCCAGCAGTTTCACAGGGGGCAACTATGGCTACACCTTC	CASSFTGGNYGYTF
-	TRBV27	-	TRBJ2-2	TGTGCCAGCAGTTTGTTGGGAGTAAACACCGGGGAGCTGTTTTTT	CASSLLGVNTGELFF
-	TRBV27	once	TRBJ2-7	TGTGCCAGCAATCTAGCTTTTCCCTACGAGCAGTACTTC	CASNLAFPYEQYF